These 11 T cell receptor beta chains were sequenced from one sample in a study of blood T cell repertoires in COVID-19. TCRdb keeps only in-frame clones here, not all; method: immunoSEQ multiplex PCR. The sample consists of tens of thousands of clones, 86% of them appearing once. Material for sequencing was peripheral blood. All receptors derive from a man in his fifties or sixties with active COVID-19.

The rearrangement links TRBV5-1 to TRBJ1-1, with D unresolved. Germline values: CDR1 SGHRS, CDR2 YFSETQ. The ends were cut back, 4 bases at V and 2 bases at J, with 15 bases in the middle. The length of the CDR3 is 15 residues. The CDR3: CASSGNSGLNTEAFF. As DNA, the CDR3 is TGCGCCAGCAGCGGAAACAGCGGTCTCAACACTGAAGCTTTCTTT. Filled out from reference TRBV5-1 and TRBJ1-1, the complete variable domain reads KAGVTQTPRYLIKTRGQQVTLSCSPISGHRSVSWYQQTPGQGLQFLFEYFSETQRNKGNFPGRFSGRQFSNSRSEMNVSTLELGDSALYLCASSGNSGLNTEAFFGQGTRLTVV.

This clone was seen a few times. This CDR3 is CASSEVRTGEHYEQYV. CDR3 sequence (DNA): TGTGCCAGCAGTGAGGTGAGGACTGGAGAGCACTACGAGCAGTACGTC. This chain connects TRBV6-4 to TRBJ2-7, with a possible D match to TRBD2 (5 bases). V was clipped by 3 bases and J by 3 bases, with 18 bases between them. Germline V lookup: CDR1 MRHNA, CDR2 SNTAGT. The CDR3 totals 16 residues.

The V gene is TRBV29-1, the J gene TRBJ1-2; tentatively, D is TRBD1 (5 bases). From germline, CDR1 is SQVTM and CDR2 ANQGSEA. This CDR3 comprises 11 residues. V was trimmed by 3 bases and J by 7 bases, leaving 9 bases between them. CDR3 protein: CSVDKGLGYTF. The CDR3 DNA reads as TGCAGCGTTGACAAGGGGCTTGGCTACACCTTC. Looking up the rest from reference TRBV29-1 and TRBJ1-2 gives the full variable domain: SAVISQKPSRDICQRGTSLTIQCQVDSQVTMMFWYRQQPGQSLTLIATANQGSEATYESGFVIDKFPISRPNLTFSTLTVSNMSPEDSSIYLCSVDKGLGYTFGSGTRLTVV.

The chain joins TRBV5-4 to TRBJ1-5; maybe TRBD1 (5 bases). CDR3 size: 13 residues. V lost 3 bases and J lost 7, with 11 bases in between. The V gene's germline CDR1 is SGHNT and CDR2 YYREEE (reference sequence). Here the CDR3 reads CASSSDTGQPQHF. CDR3 DNA sequence: TGTGCCAGCAGCTCCGATACAGGCCAGCCCCAGCATTTT.

This chain uses TRBV5-6 with TRBJ2-4; a possible D gene is TRBD1 (5 bases). Between the trimmed V and J ends, which lost 2 bases and 1 base, there was a span of 13 bases. The germline CDR1 and CDR2 sequences are SGHDT and YYEEEE. The CDR3 extends over 16 amino acids. As DNA, the CDR3 is TGTGCCAGCAGCTTCCGCAGCCGACAGGCCAAAAACATTCAGTACTTC. It encodes CASSFRSRQAKNIQYF.

The chain links TRBV5-1 to TRBJ2-5; TRBD2 agrees at 8 bases. Unmatched junction bases numbered 4, after V lost 2 bases and J lost 1 base. CDR3 length: 15 amino acids. The germline V gene has CDR1 SGHRS and CDR2 YFSETQ. The chain's CDR3 is CASSLLAESQETQYF. CDR3 in DNA: TGCGCCAGCAGCTTACTAGCGGAGAGCCAAGAGACCCAGTACTTC.

The gene calls are TRBV5-4 and TRBJ2-1, with TRBD2 matching 9 bases. J was trimmed by 2 bases and V by 2 bases; bases with no gene match: 2. Germline assignment: CDR1 SGHNT and CDR2 YYREEE (reference sequence). The CDR3 contains 15 residues. The CDR3 sequence is CASSFPSGTYNEQFF. The CDR3 DNA reads as TGTGCCAGCAGCTTCCCTAGCGGGACCTACAATGAGCAGTTCTTC.

The V gene is TRBV4-1, the J gene TRBJ1-5, with 8 bases matching TRBD1. In germline, CDR1 is MGHRA, CDR2 YSYEKL. Unmatched junction bases numbered 7, after V lost 0 bases and J lost 9 bases. There are 15 residues in the CDR3. CDR3 sequence reads: CASSQDLGTGRPQHF. Here the CDR3 DNA reads TGCGCCAGCAGCCAAGACCTCGGGACAGGCCGGCCCCAGCATTTT.

The V call is TRBV2, the J call TRBJ2-1; D call uncertain. The CDR3 totals 11 residues. Germline lookup yields CDR1 SNHLY and CDR2 FYNNEI. V lost 7 bases and J lost 4, with 5 bases in between. CDR3: CASNLYNEQFF. CDR3 bases: TGTGCCAGCAATCTATACAATGAGCAGTTCTTC.

V gene TRBV3-1 (or the pseudogene TRBV3-2) combines with J gene TRBJ1-3, with 8 nucleotides matching TRBD1. The CDR3 totals 16 residues. Losses at the gene ends were 4 bases for V and 4 bases for J; bases not matched to a gene: 9. The germline V gene has CDR1 LGHDT and CDR2 YNNKEL (reference sequence). The CDR3 spells CASSRDRGRRGNTIYF. DNA for the CDR3: TGTGCCAGCAGCCGAGACAGGGGCCGGAGGGGAAACACCATATATTTT.

The chain is built from TRBV10-3 and TRBJ2-7; the match to TRBD2 covers 8 bases. V was pared by 3 bases and J by 7 bases, with 20 bases of the junction left unmatched. This CDR3 region has 18 residues. The germline V gene encodes CDR1 ENHRY and CDR2 SYGVKD. The CDR3 protein is CAISDEGYSGVFGAEQYF. The CDR3 nucleotides are TGTGCCATCAGTGATGAGGGGTATAGCGGGGTCTTTGGTGCAGAGCAGTACTTC.